Here is one T cell receptor (beta chain) with its context. As yet, its antigen is unknown. The CDR3 sequence is 13 residues long. The V gene's germline CDR1 is KGHSH and CDR2 LQKENI. Reprocessing the 5' RACE reads, TCRdb reports a single entry for every CDR3 protein and omits DNA. In total, the table holds 440,000 or so distinct CDR3 sequences. This sample is part of a study of T cells expressing NK-cell markers. Study observations and caveats: Roughly 1.0-7.0% of CD8+ T cells in about 6 donors belonged to dominant NKG2C+ clonotypes. The CD3+CD56-NKG2C+ fraction was also led by these clonotypes in several donors.

The chain uses TRBV18 and TRBJ1-2. Sequencing was carried out using blood T cells: a sorted CD56 or NKG2C T cell subset, CD4+ or CD8+ T cells, or bulk PBMC T cells (not recorded which). The clonotype was recovered from a woman between 18 and 69 years old in good health. CDR3 sequence reads: CASSRDSGYGYTF.